These 16 T cell receptor beta chains came from one sample sequenced in a study of CXCR3-negative and CXCR3-positive naive CD8 T cells. Study-level results: A higher hydrophobicity marked the TRB CDR3s of CXCR3-positive naive cells versus CXCR3-negative naive cells.

No antigen has been identified for these receptors. UMI-tagged TRB cDNA libraries were built via 5' RACE. From the 5' RACE reads, TCRdb lists one entry per CDR3 protein and no DNA. The repertoire shows about 5,000 distinct CDR3 sequences; the top ten hold approximately 1.4%. Sample: naive CXCR3+ CD8+ T cells from blood. Subset in this sample: CD45RO-CCR7+CD27+CD95- naive CD8+ T cells expressing CXCR3 (TNR3+). These receptors were obtained from a human donor in good health. Some clones in this sample may be carry-over from other donors' samples.

Considering frequency, this clonotype is medium-sized (0.01 to 0.1%). V usage is TRBV7-9 and J usage is TRBJ2-5; the D call of TRBD1 rests on TCRdb alone, since no DNA is present to check it. Germline lookup yields CDR1 SEHNR and CDR2 FQNEAQ (reference sequence). The CDR3 consists of 15 residues. This chain's CDR3 is CASSFPQGYGETQYF.

The chain recombines TRBV12-3 or TRBV12-4 with TRBJ1-1; TCRdb gives TRBD1 as the D gene, but with no DNA this cannot be confirmed. The length of the CDR3 is 12 residues. The CDR3 loop is CASSVTGTEAFF.

The chain combines TRBV19 with TRBJ2-7; the D call of TRBD2 rests on TCRdb alone, since no DNA is present to check it. Germline CDR1 and CDR2: LNHDA and SQIVND (reference sequence). CDR3 size: 18 residues. The CDR3 reads CASSIGSAIGVANHEQYF.

This clonotype counts as medium-sized by frequency. This chain uses TRBV6-2 or TRBV6-3 with TRBJ2-7; TCRdb outputs TRBD1, but without DNA this stays unchecked. Germline V gene lookup returns CDR1 MNHEY and CDR2 SVGEGT. CDR3 length: 15 residues. CDR3 amino acids: CASSYSTGGNVEQYF.

This chain joins TRBV7-3 and TRBJ1-1; the D gene TCRdb calls, TRBD1, cannot be checked with no DNA. Per the germline V gene, CDR1 is SGHTA and CDR2 is FQGTGA. This CDR3 has 15 amino acids. CDR3 protein: CASSLQGSMNTEAFF.

The chain uses TRBV28 and TRBJ2-7; absent DNA, TCRdb's TRBD2 call cannot be checked. Per germline, CDR1 MDHEN and CDR2 SYDVKM. This CDR3 has 19 residues. CDR3 in amino acids: CASSTHAGTSGPRAYEQYF.

This clonotype is deemed medium-sized by its frequency. The gene calls are TRBV7-6 and TRBJ2-1. The CDR3 sequence is 15 residues long. Germline V gene lookup returns CDR1 SGHVS and CDR2 FNYEAQ. The CDR3: CASSLQPSSYNEQFF.

This rearrangement joins TRBV4-3 to TRBJ1-1. Germline loops: CDR1 LGHNA, CDR2 YSLEER. The CDR3 contains 15 residues. CDR3 sequence reads: CASSQDKLLNTEAFF.

This sequence joins TRBV6-5 and TRBJ2-2; TCRdb lists TRBD2, though no DNA is available to test this call. The CDR3 covers 16 residues. Germline V gives CDR1 MNHEY, CDR2 SVGAGI. CDR3 amino acids: CASSYLAGGPTGELFF.

This clonotype is called medium-sized based on its frequency. The V call is TRBV5-1, the J call TRBJ1-4; checking the TCRdb D call of TRBD1 is not possible without DNA. CDR1 is SGHRS and CDR2 is YFSETQ in the germline V gene. This CDR3 comprises 16 residues. The CDR3 is CASSEGTVATNEKLFF.

This clonotype counts as medium-sized (0.01 to 0.1%) by frequency. The rearrangement uses TRBV11-2 and TRBJ2-5. Germline V gives CDR1 SGHAT, CDR2 FQNNGV. CDR3 length: 14 residues. The chain's CDR3 is CASTETKNQETQYF.

The V and J genes are TRBV20-1 and TRBJ2-3. In germline, CDR1 is DFQATT, CDR2 SNEGSKA (reference sequence). This CDR3 has 16 amino acids. The CDR3 reads CSARDSSSGRTDTQYF.

This clonotype is deemed medium-sized by its frequency. V gene TRBV20-1 combines with J gene TRBJ1-3. The CDR3 is 14 amino acids. The V gene's germline CDR1 is DFQATT and CDR2 SNEGSKA (reference sequence). CDR3 loop: CSVPSLVTGNTIYF.

Its frequency marks this clonotype as medium-sized. This sequence joins TRBV20-1 and TRBJ2-1. Per the germline V gene, CDR1 is DFQATT and CDR2 is SNEGSKA (reference sequence). CDR3 size: 13 residues. CDR3: CSARDAAYNEQFF.

This clonotype is called medium-sized based on its frequency. The V gene is TRBV11-2, the J gene TRBJ2-2; the TCRdb D gene call, TRBD2, has no DNA to confirm it. Germline assignment: CDR1 SGHAT and CDR2 FQNNGV. CDR3 size: 17 residues. CDR3 residues: CASSFTSGTRNTGELFF.

This chain links TRBV29-1 with TRBJ2-1; TCRdb lists TRBD2, though no DNA is available to test this call. CDR3 length equals 16 residues. The V gene's germline CDR1 is SQVTM and CDR2 ANQGSEA. The CDR3 protein is CSAEGKAGGTYNEQFF.